This T cell receptor beta chain is from a study of T cells after yellow fever vaccination. Study at large: Fractions containing few cells were prepared with SMART-Seq v4 Ultra Low Input. Broader study findings: Contamination of FACS-sorted repertoires by abundant clonotypes from the bulk population could occur. Clonotype sharing between CD4 and CD8 compartments was small.

This clonotype appeared many times. Its specificity is unknown. They built TCR cDNA with 5'RACE template switching, a step that put in a universal primer site and UMIs. MiXCR, run by TCRdb on the 5' RACE reads, gives a single entry per CDR3 protein. The sample holds about 510,000 distinct CDR3 sequences, just over 20% seen once. The TCR comes from a man aged 18 to 29 who received the YFV17D yellow fever vaccine. Sequencing was performed on PBMCs, taken 21 days after the first yellow fever vaccination.

CDR3 residues: CASSSTGSNEQFF. The CDR3 region has the DNA TGTGCCAGCAGCTCGACAGGGAGCAATGAGCAGTTCTTC. The chain is built from TRBV7-3 and TRBJ2-1; 7 bases fit TRBD1. This CDR3 region has 13 residues. Germline CDR1 and CDR2: SGHTA and FQGTGA. Trimming at V came to 4 bases and at J to 6 bases, leaving 3 bases not matched to a gene.